Presented here are 11 T cell receptor beta chains from one specimen sequenced in a study of CXCR3-negative and CXCR3-positive naive CD8 T cells. 5' RACE with UMI labels generated the TRB cDNA libraries. TCRdb reprocessed the 5' RACE reads; each CDR3 protein has one entry and no DNA is given. Its clone listing holds about 45,000 distinct CDR3 sequences. Sequencing was done on a sample of memory CD8+ T cells from blood. Source of these receptors: a human donor in good health. Some clones in this sample may be carry-over from other donors' samples.

V gene TRBV18 combines with J gene TRBJ2-1; the TCRdb call, TRBD1, lacks DNA for checking. Germline-derived CDR1 and CDR2 are KGHSH and LQKENI. CDR3 length: 15 residues. The CDR3: CASSLPGTVYNEQFF.

The genes are TRBV28 and TRBJ2-3; TCRdb picks TRBD1, but there is no DNA to check that call. The CDR3 has 16 residues. CDR1 and CDR2 from the germline V gene are MDHEN and SYDVKM. The CDR3 is CASSFLDRGPTDTQYF.

This chain joins TRBV29-1 and TRBJ2-1; TCRdb lists TRBD1, though no DNA is available to test this call. The CDR3 is made up of 13 amino acids. Germline loops: CDR1 SQVTM, CDR2 ANQGSEA. The CDR3 reads CSVESRGDYEQFF.

The chain has TRBV4-3 and TRBJ2-7. There are 15 residues in the CDR3. Germline assignment: CDR1 LGHNA and CDR2 YSLEER. The CDR3 spells CASSQDQGSLYEQYF.

This chain uses TRBV29-1 with TRBJ2-3; TCRdb's D call of TRBD1 is untestable without DNA. CDR1 and CDR2 (germline): SQVTM, ANQGSEA. The CDR3 has 13 residues. CDR3 amino acids: CSAVQGTTDTQYF.

V is TRBV20-1 and J is TRBJ2-5; with no DNA, the TCRdb D assignment of TRBD1 cannot be verified. The CDR3 is 13 amino acids. CDR1 and CDR2 from the germline V gene are DFQATT and SNEGSKA (reference sequence). CDR3 residues: CSATTGGKKTQYF.

The chain couples TRBV7-2 to TRBJ1-2; TCRdb outputs TRBD1, but without DNA this stays unchecked. The CDR3 length is 16 residues. The germline CDR1 and CDR2 sequences are SGHTA and FQGNSA. The CDR3 region is CASSLDKAGTNYGYTF.

The rearrangement links TRBV4-3 to TRBJ1-2; without DNA, the TCRdb call of TRBD1 cannot be checked. The CDR3 length is 14 residues. Germline V gene sequence: CDR1 LGHNA, CDR2 YSLEER. The CDR3 here is CASSQDLGVGGYTF.

The chain recombines TRBV11-3 with TRBJ2-3; TCRdb's D call of TRBD2 is untestable without DNA. This CDR3 is built from 16 residues. Germline CDR1 SGHNT, CDR2 YENEEA. The CDR3 loop is CASRNQERGITDTQYF.

The V call is TRBV7-9, the J call TRBJ2-5; no DNA is available, so the TRBD1 call from TCRdb remains unchecked. The CDR3 runs 15 residues. CDR1 is SEHNR, CDR2 FQNEAQ, per germline (reference sequence). CDR3 amino acids: CASSVRDGGQETQYF.

Considering frequency, this clonotype is medium-sized. The genes are TRBV9 and TRBJ2-2; checking the TCRdb D call of TRBD1 is not possible without DNA. Per the germline V gene, CDR1 is SGDLS and CDR2 is YYNGEE. The length of the CDR3 is 15 residues. The CDR3 loop reads CASSVSGTQTGELFF.